The T cell receptor beta chain described here comes from a study of cytomegalovirus exposure and HLA in healthy donors. J gave up 1 base and V 5 bases, and 1 base lay outside the gene matches. Germline V gene sequence: CDR1 SGHTA, CDR2 FQGTGA. This CDR3 has 13 amino acids. PCR used 60 Vbeta primers and 13 Jbeta primers. Here immunoSEQ multiplex PCR was the method, and the copy in TCRdb shows in-frame clones only, minus some. The table records about 160,000 clones, 75% to 85% of them present only once. The rearrangement joins TRBV7-3 to TRBJ1-1, with 7 bases that match TRBD1. Sequenced: PBMCs. The receptor was isolated from a man aged 25-45 years in good health and CMV-seronegative. CDR3 DNA: TGTGCCAGCAGCCGACAGGGGAACACTGAAGCTTTCTTT. It translates to CASSRQGNTEAFF.